This entry features one T cell receptor (beta chain) sequence. The sample belongs to a study of technical replicates of blood from four donors. Germline-derived CDR1 and CDR2 are SGHNT and YENEEA. V lost 2 bases and J lost 0, with 14 bases in between. This CDR3 region has 18 residues. Only in-frame clones appear in the TCRdb table, and some are missing; sequencing was by immunoSEQ multiplex PCR. This table has 75,000 to 95,000 clones, roughly 95% appearing once. This sequence joins TRBV11-3 and TRBJ2-6; D is possibly TRBD1 (5 bases). The sample consisted of T cells isolated from PBMCs. This receptor was taken from a human donor in good health. CDR3 in DNA: TGTGCCAGCAGCTTACAGGGTTGGGTTAGCTCTGGGGCCAACGTCCTGACTTTC. Protein: CASSLQGWVSSGANVLTF.